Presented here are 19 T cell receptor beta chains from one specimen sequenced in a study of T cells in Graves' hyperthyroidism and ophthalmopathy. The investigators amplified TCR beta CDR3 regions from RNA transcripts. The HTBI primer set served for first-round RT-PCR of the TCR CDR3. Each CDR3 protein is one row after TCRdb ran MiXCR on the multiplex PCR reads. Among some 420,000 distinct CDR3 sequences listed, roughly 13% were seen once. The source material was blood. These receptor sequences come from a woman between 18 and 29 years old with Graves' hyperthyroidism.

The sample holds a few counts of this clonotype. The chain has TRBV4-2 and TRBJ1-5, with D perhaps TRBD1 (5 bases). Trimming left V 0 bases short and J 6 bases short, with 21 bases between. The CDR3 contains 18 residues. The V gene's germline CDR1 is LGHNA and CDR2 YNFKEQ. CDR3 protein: CASSQELRGALGSQPQHF. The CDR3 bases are TGTGCCAGCAGCCAAGAGTTGCGTGGGGCCTTAGGAAGTCAGCCCCAGCATTTT.

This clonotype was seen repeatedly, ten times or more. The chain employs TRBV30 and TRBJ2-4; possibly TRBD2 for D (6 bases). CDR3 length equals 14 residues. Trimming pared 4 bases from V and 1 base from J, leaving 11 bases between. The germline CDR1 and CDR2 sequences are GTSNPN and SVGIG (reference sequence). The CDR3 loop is CAWTKAGAKNIQYF. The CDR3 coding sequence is TGTGCCTGGACGAAGGCGGGGGCCAAAAACATTCAGTACTTC.

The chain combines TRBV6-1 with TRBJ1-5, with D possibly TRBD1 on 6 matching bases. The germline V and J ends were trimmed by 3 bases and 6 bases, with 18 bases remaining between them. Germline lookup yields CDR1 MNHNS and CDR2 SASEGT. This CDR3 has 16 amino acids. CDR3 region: CASSDLETGDFQPQHF. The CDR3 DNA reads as TGTGCCAGCAGTGATTTGGAGACAGGTGATTTTCAGCCCCAGCATTTT.

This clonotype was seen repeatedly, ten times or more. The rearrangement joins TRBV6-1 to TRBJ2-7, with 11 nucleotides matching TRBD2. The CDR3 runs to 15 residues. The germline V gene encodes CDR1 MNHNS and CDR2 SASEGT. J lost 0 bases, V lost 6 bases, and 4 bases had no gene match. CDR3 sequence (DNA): TGTGCCAGCAGGAAGGGGACTAGCGGCTCCTACGAGCAGTACTTC. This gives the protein CASRKGTSGSYEQYF.

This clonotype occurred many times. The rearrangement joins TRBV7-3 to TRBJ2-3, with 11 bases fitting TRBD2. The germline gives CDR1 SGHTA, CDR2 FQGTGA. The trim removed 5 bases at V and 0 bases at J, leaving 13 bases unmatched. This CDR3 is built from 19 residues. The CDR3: CASSPLGTSGRTSTDTQYF. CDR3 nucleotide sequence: TGTGCCAGCAGCCCCCTGGGCACTAGCGGGAGAACTAGCACAGATACGCAGTATTTT.

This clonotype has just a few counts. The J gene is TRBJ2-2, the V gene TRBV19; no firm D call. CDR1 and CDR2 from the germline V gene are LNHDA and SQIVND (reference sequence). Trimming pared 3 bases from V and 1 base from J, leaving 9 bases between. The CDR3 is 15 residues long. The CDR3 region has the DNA TGTGCCAGTAGTATTCGGTTATGGAACACCGGGGAGCTGTTTTTT. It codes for CASSIRLWNTGELFF.

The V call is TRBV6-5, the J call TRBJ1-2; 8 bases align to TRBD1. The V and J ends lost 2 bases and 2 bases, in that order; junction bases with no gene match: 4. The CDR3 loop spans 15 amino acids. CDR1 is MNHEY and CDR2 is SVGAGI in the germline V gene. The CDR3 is CASSYPTGVNYGYTF. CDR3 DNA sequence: TGTGCCAGCAGTTACCCGACAGGGGTCAACTATGGCTACACCTTC.

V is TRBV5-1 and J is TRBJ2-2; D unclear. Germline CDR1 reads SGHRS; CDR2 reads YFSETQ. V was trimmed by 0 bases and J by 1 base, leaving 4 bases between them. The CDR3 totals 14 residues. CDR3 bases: TGCGCCAGCAGCTTGGAGGAGAACACCGGGGAGCTGTTTTTT. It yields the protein CASSLEENTGELFF.

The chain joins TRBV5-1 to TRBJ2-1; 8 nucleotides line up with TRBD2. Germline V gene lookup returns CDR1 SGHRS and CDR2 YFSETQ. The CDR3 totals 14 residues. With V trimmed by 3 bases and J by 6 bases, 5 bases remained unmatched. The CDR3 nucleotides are TGCGCCAGCAGCTCGGGACTAGTGGCCAATGAGCAGTTCTTC. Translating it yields CASSSGLVANEQFF. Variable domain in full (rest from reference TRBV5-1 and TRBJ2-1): KAGVTQTPRYLIKTRGQQVTLSCSPISGHRSVSWYQQTPGQGLQFLFEYFSETQRNKGNFPGRFSGRQFSNSRSEMNVSTLELGDSALYLCASSSGLVANEQFFGPGTRLTVL.

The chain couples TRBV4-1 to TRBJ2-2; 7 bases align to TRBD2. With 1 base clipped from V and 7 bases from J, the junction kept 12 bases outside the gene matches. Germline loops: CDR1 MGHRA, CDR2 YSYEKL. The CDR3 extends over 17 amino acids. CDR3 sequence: CASSQVFRTSSYGELFF. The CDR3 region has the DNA TGCGCCAGCAGCCAAGTATTCCGGACTAGTTCTTACGGGGAGCTGTTTTTT.

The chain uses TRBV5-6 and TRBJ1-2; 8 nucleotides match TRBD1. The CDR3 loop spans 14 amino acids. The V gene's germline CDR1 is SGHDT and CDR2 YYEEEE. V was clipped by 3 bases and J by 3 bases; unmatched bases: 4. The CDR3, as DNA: TGTGCCAGCAGCTCGGCGGACAGGGACTATGGCTACACCTTC. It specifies CASSSADRDYGYTF.

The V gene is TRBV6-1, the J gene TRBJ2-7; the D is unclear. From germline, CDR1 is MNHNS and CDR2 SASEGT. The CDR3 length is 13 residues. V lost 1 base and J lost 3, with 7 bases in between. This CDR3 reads CASSEGAYYEQYF. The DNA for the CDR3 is TGTGCCAGCAGTGAAGGGGCATACTACGAGCAGTACTTC.

The CDR3 DNA reads TGTGCCAGCAGCAGCGGGCCCCAAGAGACCCAGTACTTC. It translates to CASSSGPQETQYF. This chain connects TRBV5-6 to TRBJ2-5, with D possibly TRBD2 on 6 matching bases. Germline CDR1 reads SGHDT; CDR2 reads YYEEEE. The length of the CDR3 is 13 residues. The V end was cut by 4 bases, the J end by 1 base, with 8 bases between.

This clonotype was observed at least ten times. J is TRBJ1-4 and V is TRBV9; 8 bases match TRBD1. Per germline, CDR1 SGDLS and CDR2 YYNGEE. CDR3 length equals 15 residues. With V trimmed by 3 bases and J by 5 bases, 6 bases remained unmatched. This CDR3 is CASSARDRRNEKLFF. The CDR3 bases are TGTGCCAGCAGCGCAAGGGACAGGAGGAATGAAAAACTGTTTTTT.

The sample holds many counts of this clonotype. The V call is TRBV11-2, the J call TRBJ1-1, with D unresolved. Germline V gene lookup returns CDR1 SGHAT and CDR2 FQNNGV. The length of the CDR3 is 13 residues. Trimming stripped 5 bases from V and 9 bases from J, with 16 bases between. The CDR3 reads CASSDLMNGKAFF. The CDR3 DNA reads TGTGCCAGCAGCGACCTGATGAACGGGAAAGCTTTCTTT.

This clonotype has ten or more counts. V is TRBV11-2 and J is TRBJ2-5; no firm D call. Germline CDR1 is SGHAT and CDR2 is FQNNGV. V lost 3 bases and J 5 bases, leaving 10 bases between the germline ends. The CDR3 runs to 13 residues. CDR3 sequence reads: CASSLALLETQYF. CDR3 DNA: TGTGCCAGCAGCTTGGCCCTGTTGGAGACCCAGTACTTC. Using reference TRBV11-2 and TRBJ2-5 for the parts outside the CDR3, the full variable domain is EAGVAQSPRYKIIEKRQSVAFWCNPISGHATLYWYQQILGQGPKLLIQFQNNGVVDDSQLPKDRFSAERLKGVDSTLKIQPAKLEDSAVYLCASSLALLETQYFGPGTRLLVL.

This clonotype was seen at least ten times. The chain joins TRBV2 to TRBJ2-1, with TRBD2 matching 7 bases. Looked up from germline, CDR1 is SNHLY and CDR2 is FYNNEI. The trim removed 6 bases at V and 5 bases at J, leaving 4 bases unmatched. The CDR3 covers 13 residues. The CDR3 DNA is TGTGCCAGCAGGACTAGCCGTAACAATGAGCAGTTCTTC. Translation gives CASRTSRNNEQFF. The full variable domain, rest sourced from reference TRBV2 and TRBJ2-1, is EPEVTQTPSHQVTQMGQEVILRCVPISNHLYFYWYRQILGQKVEFLVSFYNNEISEKSEIFDDQFSVERPDGSNFTLKIRSTKLEDSAMYFCASRTSRNNEQFFGPGTRLTVL.

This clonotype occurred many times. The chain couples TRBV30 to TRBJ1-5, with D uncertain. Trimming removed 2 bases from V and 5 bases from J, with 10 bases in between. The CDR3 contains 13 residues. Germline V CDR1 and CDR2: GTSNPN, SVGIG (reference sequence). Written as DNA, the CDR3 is TGTGCCTGGAGTATGCAGGCACATCAGCCCCAGCATTTT. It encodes CAWSMQAHQPQHF.

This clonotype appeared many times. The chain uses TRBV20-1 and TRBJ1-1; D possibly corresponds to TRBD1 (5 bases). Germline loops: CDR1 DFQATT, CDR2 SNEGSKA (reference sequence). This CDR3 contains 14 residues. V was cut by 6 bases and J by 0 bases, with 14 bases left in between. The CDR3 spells CSATPGQLNTEAFF. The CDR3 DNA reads TGCAGTGCCACCCCGGGGCAGCTGAACACTGAAGCTTTCTTT.